A single sample is the source of the 30 T cell receptor beta chains below, sequenced in a study of cytomegalovirus exposure and HLA in healthy donors. PCR involved 60 Vbeta and 13 Jbeta primers. Data came from immunoSEQ multiplex PCR; TCRdb stores just in-frame clones and leaves some out. The sample has 150,000 to 200,000 clones, about three quarters seen once; the top ten hold approximately 2%. Sequencing was carried out using PBMCs. The origin of the receptors is a female donor in good health and CMV-seronegative.

This chain links TRBV19 with TRBJ1-2; 8 bases map to TRBD1. There are 13 residues in the CDR3. Trimming took 3 bases from V and 10 from J; bases not matched to a gene: 7. Germline loops: CDR1 LNHDA, CDR2 SQIVND (reference sequence). CDR3 DNA sequence: TGTGCCAGTAGTATCAGGGACAGGAGTTACTACACCTTC. Translated: CASSIRDRSYYTF.

This chain links TRBV5-1 with TRBJ1-1; D gene unclear. Germline V lookup: CDR1 SGHRS, CDR2 YFSETQ. Trimming stripped 0 bases from V and 1 base from J, with 10 bases between. This CDR3 spans 15 amino acids. The CDR3 loop reads CASSLGGTQNTEAFF. CDR3 DNA: TGCGCCAGCAGCTTGGGCGGCACCCAGAACACTGAAGCTTTCTTT.

The V gene is TRBV9, the J gene TRBJ1-1; the D gene is possibly TRBD1 (5 bases). Germline V CDR1 and CDR2: SGDLS, YYNGEE. With 4 bases removed from V and 0 bases from J, the gap between germline ends came to 16 bases. The CDR3 consists of 16 residues. CDR3 sequence reads: CASSPRQKPMNTEAFF. The CDR3 DNA is TGTGCCAGCAGCCCAAGACAGAAACCCATGAACACTGAAGCTTTCTTT.

This clone was picked up a small number of times. The V and J genes are TRBV1 and TRBJ1-5; the DNA was not compared with TRBD1, the D call given in the table. TRBV1 is a pseudogene locus. This CDR3 has 19 residues. CDR3 sequence: CTSRQDNGTGSYSNQPQHF. CDR3 sequence (DNA): TGCACCAGCAGACAAGATAACGGGACAGGGAGCTATAGCAATCAGCCCCAGCATTTT.

The chain combines TRBV6-1 with TRBJ2-3, with TRBD2 as a possible D gene (5 bases). This CDR3 spans 12 amino acids. Per germline, CDR1 MNHNS and CDR2 SASEGT. With 6 bases removed from V and 3 bases from J, the gap between germline ends came to 7 bases. The CDR3 loop reads CASRDSTDTQYF. The CDR3 DNA follows: TGTGCCAGCAGGGACTCTACAGATACGCAGTATTTT.

The gene calls are TRBV6-5 and TRBJ1-5, with D perhaps matching TRBD1 (6 bases). CDR1 and CDR2 from the germline V gene are MNHEY and SVGAGI. The CDR3 is 15 residues long. V was cut by 0 bases and J by 7 bases, with 13 bases left in between. The CDR3 DNA follows: TGTGCCAGCAGTTACTCCCTGGGGGCAGGGCAGCCCCAGCATTTT. This codes for CASSYSLGAGQPQHF.

A word on this clone: At one end the junction does not follow the germline gene, possibly because of a read error. The rearrangement links TRBV29-1 to TRBJ2-6; 10 nucleotides match TRBD1. The CDR3 contains 14 residues. Germline V CDR1 and CDR2: SQVTM, ANQGSEA. CDR3 sequence (DNA): TGCAGCGTTGGACAGGGGGCTGGGGCCAACGGCCTGACTTTC. It translates to CSVGQGAGANGLTF.

This clone was detected once. The CDR3 DNA follows: TGTGCCAGCAGTGAAGGGCAGGGTAGCAGCTACACCTTC. Protein product: CASSEGQGSSYTF. The chain couples TRBV2 to TRBJ1-2, with D possibly TRBD1 on 5 matching bases. The V gene's germline CDR1 is SNHLY and CDR2 FYNNEI. The CDR3 totals 13 residues. V lost 1 base and J lost 9, with 12 bases in between.

The V and J genes are TRBV18 and TRBJ1-5; 11 positions match TRBD1. Germline V gene lookup returns CDR1 KGHSH and CDR2 LQKENI. V lost 6 bases and J lost 7; bases outside the gene matches: 8. The CDR3 is 15 residues long. CDR3 in amino acids: CASSWDRGSGQPQHF. CDR3 coding DNA: TGTGCCAGCTCTTGGGACAGGGGGTCGGGGCAGCCCCAGCATTTT.

This clone has just one count. CDR3 bases: TGTGCCAGCAGCTTAGTACAGGGGGTAATTGAGACCCTCCACTTT. This translates into CASSLVQGVIETLHF. The chain couples TRBV7-9 to TRBJ1-6, with 8 bases lining up with TRBD1. The length of the CDR3 is 15 residues. Germline-derived CDR1 and CDR2 are SEHNR and FQNEAQ (reference sequence). V trimming: 1 base; J trimming: 14 bases; junction bases outside the gene matches: 10.

The genes are TRBV5-4 and TRBJ2-1; 11 bases agree with TRBD2. In germline, CDR1 is SGHNT, CDR2 YYREEE (reference sequence). The CDR3 extends over 16 amino acids. Trimming at V came to 3 bases and at J to 12 bases, leaving 14 bases not matched to a gene. CDR3 in amino acids: CASSWGIAGGFGGQFF. CDR3 coding DNA: TGTGCCAGCAGCTGGGGAATAGCGGGAGGGTTCGGGGGGCAGTTCTTC.

The chain couples TRBV15 to TRBJ2-6; D ambiguous. The CDR3 is 15 amino acids. The V end lost 5 bases, the J end lost 0 bases, and 8 bases lay between the germline ends. The germline V gene encodes CDR1 LNHNV and CDR2 YYDKDF (reference sequence). CDR3 DNA sequence: TGTGCCACCAGCGCCAGAACCTCTGGGGCCAACGTCCTGACTTTC. It is translated as CATSARTSGANVLTF.

V and J are TRBV5-1 and TRBJ2-5; 8 nucleotides line up with TRBD2. Germline V gene lookup returns CDR1 SGHRS and CDR2 YFSETQ. This CDR3 contains 15 residues. Trimming cost V 0 bases and J 1 base; bases outside gene matches: 2. CDR3 DNA: TGCGCCAGCAGCTTGGTCGGGACTAGCCAAGAGACCCAGTACTTC. Its translation: CASSLVGTSQETQYF.

This chain uses TRBV5-8 with TRBJ1-1, with no clear D. There are 12 residues in the CDR3. The germline V gene encodes CDR1 SGHTS and CDR2 YDEGEE. V was pared by 7 bases and J by 10 bases, with 17 bases between. The CDR3 is CASQERVFGAFF. DNA of the CDR3: TGTGCCAGCCAGGAGCGGGTCTTTGGAGCTTTCTTT.

Note on this clone: Within the sample, other DNA sequences also encode this same CDR3. The chain is built from TRBV5-4 and TRBJ1-2; 10 positions match TRBD1. Trimming removed 4 bases from V and 5 bases from J; junction bases left unmatched: 8. The CDR3 extends over 15 amino acids. CDR1 and CDR2 from the germline V gene are SGHNT and YYREEE (reference sequence). This CDR3 reads CASSPPWGQGYGYTF. The CDR3 nucleotides read TGTGCCAGCAGCCCGCCGTGGGGACAGGGGTATGGCTACACCTTC.

CDR3 in amino acids: CASSLRTGMGNIQYF. The DNA for the CDR3 is TGTGCCAGCAGCTTAAGGACAGGGATGGGAAACATTCAGTACTTC. This chain joins TRBV5-4 and TRBJ2-4, with 8 nucleotides matching TRBD1. CDR1 and CDR2 (germline): SGHNT, YYREEE (reference sequence). The CDR3 runs 15 residues. Germline trimming cut 2 bases from V and 6 bases from J; bases unmatched to any gene: 7.

The chain recombines TRBV19 with TRBJ1-2; D uncertain. Germline lookup yields CDR1 LNHDA and CDR2 SQIVND (reference sequence). V was clipped by 1 base and J by 3 bases, with 9 bases between them. This CDR3 contains 14 residues. CDR3 amino acids: CASSIGDQDYGYTF. The CDR3, as DNA: TGTGCCAGTAGTATAGGAGATCAGGACTATGGCTACACCTTC.

This rearrangement joins TRBV2 to TRBJ1-2; TRBD1 is a possible D gene (5 bases). V gave up 3 bases and J gave up 4 bases, with 21 bases separating them. From germline, CDR1 is SNHLY and CDR2 FYNNEI. The CDR3 runs 17 residues. The DNA for the CDR3 is TGTGCCAGCAGTGAGGGGGGTGGACGCCAAATCCGCTATGGCTACACCTTC. Translation: CASSEGGGRQIRYGYTF. The whole variable domain, remainder taken from reference TRBV2 and TRBJ1-2, is EPEVTQTPSHQVTQMGQEVILRCVPISNHLYFYWYRQILGQKVEFLVSFYNNEISEKSEIFDDQFSVERPDGSNFTLKIRSTKLEDSAMYFCASSEGGGRQIRYGYTFGSGTRLTVV.

A remark on this clone: This sample also contains other DNA sequences that code for the same CDR3. The V call is TRBV5-1, the J call TRBJ2-3; perhaps TRBD1 as D (6 bases). The CDR3 is 15 amino acids. Trimming took off 1 base at V and 0 bases at J, with 9 bases between the two ends. CDR1 SGHRS and CDR2 YFSETQ come from the germline V gene. The CDR3 region has the DNA TGCGCCAGCAGCTTGACAGGGCCTAGCACAGATACGCAGTATTTT. Translating gives CASSLTGPSTDTQYF.

This sequence joins TRBV7-2 and TRBJ1-1; 7 bases are a match to TRBD1. V gave up 7 bases and J gave up 5 bases; unmatched junction bases: 13. Germline V lookup: CDR1 SGHTA, CDR2 FQGNSA. The CDR3 sequence is 15 residues long. The CDR3 region is CASTLRGGLGTEAFF. The CDR3 DNA is TGTGCCAGCACCTTGAGAGGGGGCTTGGGGACTGAAGCTTTCTTT.

In this sample, this clone turned up a few times. The CDR3 sequence: CASSDRDRMGQPQHF. For the CDR3, the DNA is TGTGCCAGTAGTGACCGGGACAGGATGGGTCAGCCCCAGCATTTT. The genes are TRBV19 and TRBJ1-5; 8 bases line up with TRBD1. Germline V gene data show CDR1 as LNHDA and CDR2 as SQIVND (reference sequence). The CDR3 spans 15 residues. The ends lost 5 bases at V and 6 bases at J; junction bases unmatched: 9.

This clone appeared once. The CDR3 nucleotides are TGTGCCAGCAGCTTAGGGACTAGCCGGGGAGCCCAGTACTTC. Protein product: CASSLGTSRGAQYF. The rearrangement links TRBV7-8 to TRBJ2-5, with 8 bases aligning to TRBD2. Germline V gene sequence: CDR1 SGHVS, CDR2 FQNEAQ. V gave up 1 base and J gave up 9 bases; unmatched junction bases: 7. This CDR3 spans 14 amino acids.

This chain links TRBV11-2 with TRBJ2-1; 12 bases are shared with TRBD2. The CDR3 contains 16 residues. Germline V CDR1 and CDR2: SGHAT, FQNNGV. The V and J ends lost 4 bases and 7 bases, in that order; junction bases with no gene match: 8. CDR3 in amino acids: CASSSTSGGRINEQFF. The CDR3, as DNA: TGTGCCAGCAGCTCGACTAGCGGGGGCAGGATAAATGAGCAGTTCTTC.

J is TRBJ1-1 and V is TRBV30; 9 bases align to TRBD1. After removal of 2 bases from V and 4 bases from J, the junction contained 2 bases not matched to a gene. CDR3 size: 13 residues. From germline, CDR1 is GTSNPN and CDR2 SVGIG (reference sequence). The CDR3 DNA is TGTGCCTGGAGTACGACAGGGGGCACTGAAGCTTTCTTT. The encoded protein is CAWSTTGGTEAFF.

The chain employs TRBV11-2 and TRBJ2-7; TRBD2 aligns across 13 bases. J lost 5 bases, V lost 5 bases, and 3 bases had no gene match. This CDR3 spans 14 amino acids. CDR1 is SGHAT and CDR2 is FQNNGV in the germline V gene. The CDR3 nucleotides are TGTGCCAGCAGCGCGACTAGCGGGGGGAACGAGCAGTACTTC. Its protein is CASSATSGGNEQYF.

This chain joins TRBV2 and TRBJ1-1; weak D call: TRBD1 (5 bases). Trimming took 4 bases from V and 7 from J, leaving 10 bases between them. This CDR3 has 12 amino acids. Per germline, CDR1 SNHLY and CDR2 FYNNEI. The CDR3 region has the DNA TGTGCCAGCAGTGGTGGGGCGATTGAAGCTTTCTTT. This codes for CASSGGAIEAFF.

The chain has TRBV28 and TRBJ2-3, with TRBD2 identical over 9 bases. The J segment lost 4 bases and the V segment lost 8 bases, leaving 13 bases of the junction unmatched. Per germline, CDR1 MDHEN and CDR2 SYDVKM. The CDR3 is 16 amino acids. Here the CDR3 reads CASAGGGSGKSDTQYF. The CDR3 DNA follows: TGTGCCAGCGCGGGAGGGGGTAGCGGGAAATCAGATACGCAGTATTTT.

Here the CDR3 reads CASSSSGLAGVHEQFF. The CDR3 coding sequence is TGTGCCAGCAGCTCTAGTGGGCTAGCGGGAGTCCATGAGCAGTTCTTC. This chain links TRBV11-2 with TRBJ2-1; TRBD2 matches 10 bases. The CDR3 has 16 residues. The J segment lost 8 bases and the V segment lost 4 bases, leaving 11 bases of the junction unmatched. The germline CDR1 and CDR2 sequences are SGHAT and FQNNGV.

The V gene is TRBV5-1, the J gene TRBJ2-3; weak D call: TRBD2 (6 bases). CDR3 length equals 14 residues. The germline V gene encodes CDR1 SGHRS and CDR2 YFSETQ. V lost 2 bases to trimming and J lost 3 bases, with 10 bases between them. The CDR3: CASSLSGPTDTQYF. CDR3 DNA sequence: TGCGCCAGCAGCTTAAGCGGGCCTACAGATACGCAGTATTTT. Filled out from reference TRBV5-1 and TRBJ2-3, the complete variable domain reads KAGVTQTPRYLIKTRGQQVTLSCSPISGHRSVSWYQQTPGQGLQFLFEYFSETQRNKGNFPGRFSGRQFSNSRSEMNVSTLELGDSALYLCASSLSGPTDTQYFGPGTRLTVL.

The chain has TRBV20-1 and TRBJ2-1, with a tentative D call TRBD1 (6 bases). V gave up 4 bases and J gave up 11 bases, with 12 bases separating them. The CDR3 sequence is 11 residues long. Germline V gene lookup returns CDR1 DFQATT and CDR2 SNEGSKA (reference sequence). The CDR3 reads CSATRDTQQFF. CDR3 DNA sequence: TGCAGTGCTACCCGGGACACCCAGCAGTTCTTC.